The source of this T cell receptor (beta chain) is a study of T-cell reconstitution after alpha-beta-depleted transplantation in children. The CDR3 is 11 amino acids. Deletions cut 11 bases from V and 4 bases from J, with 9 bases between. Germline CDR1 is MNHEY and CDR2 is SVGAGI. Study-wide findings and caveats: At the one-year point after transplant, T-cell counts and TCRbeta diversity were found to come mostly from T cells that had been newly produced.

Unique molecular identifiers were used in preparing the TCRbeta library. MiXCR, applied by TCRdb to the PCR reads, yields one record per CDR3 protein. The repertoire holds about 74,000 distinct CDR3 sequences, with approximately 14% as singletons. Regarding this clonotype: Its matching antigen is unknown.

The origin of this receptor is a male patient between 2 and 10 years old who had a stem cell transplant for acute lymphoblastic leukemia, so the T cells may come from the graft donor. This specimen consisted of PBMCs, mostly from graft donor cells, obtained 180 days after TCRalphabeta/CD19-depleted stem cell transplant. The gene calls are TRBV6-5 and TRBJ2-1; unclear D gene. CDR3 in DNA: TGTGCCTCCCTCAAGTACAATGAGCAGTTCTTC. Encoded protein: CASLKYNEQFF.